What follows describes a single T cell receptor beta chain. CDR3 length: 12 residues. V was trimmed by 2 bases and J by 4 bases, leaving 6 bases between them. Germline assignment: CDR1 KGHSH and CDR2 LQKENI. The data derive from a study of technical replicates of blood from a handful of donors. TCRdb's table, derived via immunoSEQ multiplex PCR, lists solely in-frame clones and lacks some. This sample yields 66,000 or so clones, of which approximately 87% are seen a single time; about 4.7% belongs to the top ten. This sequence joins TRBV18 and TRBJ2-7; D not resolved. The clonotype comes from a human donor in good health. Some clones in this sample may be carry-over from other donors' samples. The sample was PBMCs. CDR3 sequence (DNA): TGTGCCAGCTCACCAAGACTTTACGAGCAGTACTTC. It is translated as CASSPRLYEQYF.